The entry that follows covers one T cell receptor (beta chain) sequence. This record belongs to a study of early stage breast cancer tumors. Losses at the gene ends were 3 bases for V and 5 bases for J; bases not matched to a gene: 8. This CDR3 spans 15 amino acids. Germline lookup yields CDR1 SGHTA and CDR2 FQGNSA. Sequencing was performed with immunoSEQ multiplex PCR; in TCRdb, only in-frame clones are kept and a portion is missing. This table has approximately 33,000 clones, 70% to 75% appearing once. This receptor was identified in a person aged 40 to 49 with breast cancer. This chain joins TRBV7-2 and TRBJ2-5; 8 bases match TRBD2. The sample comprised blood. The chain's CDR3 is CASSFQAGVAETQYF. CDR3 nucleotides: TGTGCCAGCAGCTTCCAAGCGGGAGTGGCCGAGACCCAGTACTTC.